Below, one TCR beta chain is given with its context. Germline V gene lookup returns CDR1 MNHEY and CDR2 SMNVEV (reference sequence). V was trimmed by 2 bases and J by 5 bases, leaving 10 bases between them. This CDR3 comprises 15 residues. Method: immunoSEQ multiplex PCR; TCRdb's copy keeps in-frame clones and lacks some. The profile covers 130,000 or so clones, with around nine tenths appearing a single time and 3% to 3.5% taken by the ten largest. These data are taken from a study of control samples from healthy donors and cancer patients. The TCR comes from a man aged 50 to 60 in good health. Sequences were obtained from blood. The rearrangement joins TRBV27 to TRBJ1-6, with D maybe TRBD1 (6 bases). The CDR3 coding sequence is TGTGCCAGCAGTTTACGCCGACAGGATAATTCACCCCTCCACTTT. It translates to CASSLRRQDNSPLHF.